This T cell receptor (beta chain) stems from a study of cytomegalovirus exposure and HLA in healthy donors. General observations from the study: Sequencing artifact likely explains a cluster of highly shared sequence variants.

This CDR3 has 14 residues. Trimming removed 5 bases at V and 6 bases at J, with 14 bases between. Germline V gives CDR1 SGHTA, CDR2 FQGNSA. Likely unrecorded immune exposures existed in these nominally healthy donors. The PCR ran on 60 Vbeta and 13 Jbeta primers. Some clones are missing from TCRdb's copy, which holds only in-frame ones; the method was immunoSEQ multiplex PCR. Here the sample spans more than 95,000 clones, around 74% being singletons. About this clone: Its antigen is not identified.

Input material: PBMCs. The chain links TRBV7-2 to TRBJ1-5; weak D call: TRBD1 (5 bases). The receptor was isolated from a woman aged 40 to 50 in good health and CMV-seropositive. The CDR3 protein is CASSDTWGGQPQHF. The CDR3 DNA reads TGTGCCAGCAGCGACACTTGGGGGGGTCAGCCCCAGCATTTT.